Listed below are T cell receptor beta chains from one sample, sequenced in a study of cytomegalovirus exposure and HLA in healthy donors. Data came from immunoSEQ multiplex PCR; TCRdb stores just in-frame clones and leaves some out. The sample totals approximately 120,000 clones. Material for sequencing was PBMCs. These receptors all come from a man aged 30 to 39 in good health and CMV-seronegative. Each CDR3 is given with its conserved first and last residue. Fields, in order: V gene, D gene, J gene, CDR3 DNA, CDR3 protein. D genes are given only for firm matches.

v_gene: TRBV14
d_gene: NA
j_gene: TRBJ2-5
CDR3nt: TGTGCCAGCAGGGGGGCCGACCAAGAGACCCAGTACTTC
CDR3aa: CASRGADQETQYF

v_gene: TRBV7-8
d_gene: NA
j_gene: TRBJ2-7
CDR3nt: TGTGCCAGCAGCTCCCCCGGGGCCTACGAGCAGTACTTC
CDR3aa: CASSSPGAYEQYF

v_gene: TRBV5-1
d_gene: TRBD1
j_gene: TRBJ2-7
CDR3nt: TGCGCCAGCAGCGAAGACCCGGGACAGGGCTACGAGCAGTACTTC
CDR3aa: CASSEDPGQGYEQYF

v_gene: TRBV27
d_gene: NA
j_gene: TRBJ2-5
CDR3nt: TGTGCCAGCAGCCTAAACCAAGCGATCCAAGAGACCCAGTACTTC
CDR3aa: CASSLNQAIQETQYF

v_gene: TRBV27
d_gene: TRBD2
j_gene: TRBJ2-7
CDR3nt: TGTGCCAGCAGTTTATCTCTAGCGGGAGTGTATGAGCAGTACTTC
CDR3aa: CASSLSLAGVYEQYF

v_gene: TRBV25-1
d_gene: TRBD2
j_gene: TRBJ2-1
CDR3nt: TGTGCCAGCAGTATGGGGACTAGCGGGAGGGAGGTTGAGCAGTTCTTC
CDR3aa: CASSMGTSGREVEQFF

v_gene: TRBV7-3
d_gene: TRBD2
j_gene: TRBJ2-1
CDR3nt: TGTGCCAGCAGCTGGACAGGGGTGCTAGCGGGAGGGCCTACCTACAATGAGCAGTTCTTC
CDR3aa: CASSWTGVLAGGPTYNEQFF

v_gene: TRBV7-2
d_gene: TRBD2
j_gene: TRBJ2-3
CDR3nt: TGTGCCAGCAGCTTGAGGCGGGGGTTTAGGGCAGATACGCAGTATTTT
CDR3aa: CASSLRRGFRADTQYF

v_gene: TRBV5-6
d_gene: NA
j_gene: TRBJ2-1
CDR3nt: TGTGCCAGCAGCTTGGCCAATGCGCCTGAGCAGTTCTTC
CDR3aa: CASSLANAPEQFF

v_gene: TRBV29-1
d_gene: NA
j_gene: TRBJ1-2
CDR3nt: TGCAGCGTACTCGGTCTGCATGGCTACACCTTC
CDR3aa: CSVLGLHGYTF

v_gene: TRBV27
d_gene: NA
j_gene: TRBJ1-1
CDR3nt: TGTGCCAGCAGTCACAGGGCCACTGAAGCTTTCTTT
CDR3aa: CASSHRATEAFF

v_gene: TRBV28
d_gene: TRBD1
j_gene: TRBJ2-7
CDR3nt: TGTGCCAGCAGTTACCCACAGGGGAAGACCTACGAGCAGTACTTC
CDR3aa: CASSYPQGKTYEQYF

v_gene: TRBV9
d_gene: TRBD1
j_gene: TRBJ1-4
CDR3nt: TGTGCCAGCAGCGCCGGGACAGCCGACAATGAAAAACTGTTTTTT
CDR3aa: CASSAGTADNEKLFF

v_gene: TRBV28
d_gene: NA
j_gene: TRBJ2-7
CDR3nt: TGTGCCAGCAGTAATATAGCTGACTCCTACGAGCAGTACTTC
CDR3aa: CASSNIADSYEQYF

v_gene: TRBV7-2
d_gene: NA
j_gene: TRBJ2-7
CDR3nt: TGTGCCAGCAGCCCAGCTCTAGGTAGTTACGAGCAGTACTTC
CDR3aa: CASSPALGSYEQYF

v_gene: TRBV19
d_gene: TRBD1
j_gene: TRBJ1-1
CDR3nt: TGTGCCAGTAGTCCGTGGACAGGGACGACTGAAGCTTTCTTT
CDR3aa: CASSPWTGTTEAFF

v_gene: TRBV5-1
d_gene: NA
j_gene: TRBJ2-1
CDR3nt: TGCGCCAGCAGCTCCAGGACTGGCGGGGATGAGCAGTTCTTC
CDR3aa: CASSSRTGGDEQFF

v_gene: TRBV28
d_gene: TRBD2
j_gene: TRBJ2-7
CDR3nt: TGTGCCAGCAGTTGGAGGGGACTAGCGGGCGACGAGCAGTACTTC
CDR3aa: CASSWRGLAGDEQYF

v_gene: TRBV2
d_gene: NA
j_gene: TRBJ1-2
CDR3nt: TGTGCCAGCACGTCCCCCTTGGTTCACAGGGTCGGCGGCTACACCTTC
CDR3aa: CASTSPLVHRVGGYTF

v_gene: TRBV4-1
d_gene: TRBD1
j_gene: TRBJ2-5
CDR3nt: TGCGCCAGCAGCCATAGATTGTTGGCAATCGACAGGGGAGAGACCCAGTACTTC
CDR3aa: CASSHRLLAIDRGETQYF

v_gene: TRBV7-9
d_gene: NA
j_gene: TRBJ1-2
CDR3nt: TGTGCCAGCAGCTTAAGGCAGGGCTGGGAAGGCTACACCTTC
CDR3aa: CASSLRQGWEGYTF

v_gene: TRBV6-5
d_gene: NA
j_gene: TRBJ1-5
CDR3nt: TGTGCCAGCAGTTACGCCAGGGGCGGCAATCAGCCCCAGCATTTT
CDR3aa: CASSYARGGNQPQHF

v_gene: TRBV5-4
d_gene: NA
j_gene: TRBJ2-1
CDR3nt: TGTGCCAGCAGCTGGGGGAGGAATGAGCAGTTCTTC
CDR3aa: CASSWGRNEQFF

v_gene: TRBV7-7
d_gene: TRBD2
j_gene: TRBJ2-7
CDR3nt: TGTGCCAGCATCAGAGGTGGTTCTAGCGGGACCTACGAGCAGTACTTC
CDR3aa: CASIRGGSSGTYEQYF

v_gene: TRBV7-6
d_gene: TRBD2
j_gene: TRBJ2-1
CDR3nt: TGTGCCAGCAGCTTAGGCGTGACGGGGGGTGAGCAGTTCTTC
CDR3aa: CASSLGVTGGEQFF

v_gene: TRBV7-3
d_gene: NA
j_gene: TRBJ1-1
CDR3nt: TGTGCCAGCAGCTTATCTGGGGGGTCCGGCCCTGAAGCTTTCTTT
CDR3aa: CASSLSGGSGPEAFF

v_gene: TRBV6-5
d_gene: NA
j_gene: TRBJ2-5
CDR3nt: TGTGCCAGCATCTCGGGGGGCGCAGAGACCCAGTACTTC
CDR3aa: CASISGGAETQYF

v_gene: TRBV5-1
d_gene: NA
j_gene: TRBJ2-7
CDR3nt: TGCGCCAGCAGCTTAGACTACCCCTACGAGCAGTACTTC
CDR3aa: CASSLDYPYEQYF

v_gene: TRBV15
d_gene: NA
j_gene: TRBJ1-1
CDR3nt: TGTGCCACCAGCAGAGATAGTGTGAACACTGAAGCTTTCTTT
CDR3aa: CATSRDSVNTEAFF

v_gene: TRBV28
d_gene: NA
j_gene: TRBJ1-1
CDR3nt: TGTGCCAGCAGTACCGGGGGCGGGGGGCATGCTTTCTTT
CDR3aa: CASSTGGGGHAFF

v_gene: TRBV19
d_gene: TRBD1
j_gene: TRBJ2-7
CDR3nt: TGTGCCAGTAGTTCCACAGGGGGCTACGAGCAGTACTTC
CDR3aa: CASSSTGGYEQYF

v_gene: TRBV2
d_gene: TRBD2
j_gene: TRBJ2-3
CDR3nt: TGTGCCAGCAGTGATCGAGCGGGAGGCACAGATACGCAGTATTTT
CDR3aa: CASSDRAGGTDTQYF

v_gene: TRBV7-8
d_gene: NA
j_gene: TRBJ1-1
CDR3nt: TGTGCCAGCAGCCAGAGACGGACAGACTTGAACACTGAAGCTTTCTTT
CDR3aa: CASSQRRTDLNTEAFF

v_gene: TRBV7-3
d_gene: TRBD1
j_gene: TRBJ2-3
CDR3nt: TGTGCCAGCAGCTCAACCTCCGGGACAGGTCAGGATACGCAGTATTTT
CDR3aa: CASSSTSGTGQDTQYF

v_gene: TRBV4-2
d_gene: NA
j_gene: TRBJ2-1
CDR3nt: TGTGCCAGCAGCCTTACGACTGGAGAATACAATGAGCAGTTCTTC
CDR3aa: CASSLTTGEYNEQFF

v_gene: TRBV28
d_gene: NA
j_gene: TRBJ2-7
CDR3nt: TGTGCCAGCAGTTCCCCGGGAGAAAAAGACGGAGAGCAGTACTTC
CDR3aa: CASSSPGEKDGEQYF

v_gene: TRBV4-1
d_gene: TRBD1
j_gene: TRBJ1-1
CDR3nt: TGCGCCAGCAGCCGGGGACAGGGGGCTGTTTTCGGCCGGACTGAAGCTTTCTTT
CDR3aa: CASSRGQGAVFGRTEAFF

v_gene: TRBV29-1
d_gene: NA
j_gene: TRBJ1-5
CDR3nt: TGCAGCGTGATTGGGACTAGCGGGAGGGCCACAGATACGCAGCATTTT
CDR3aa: CSVIGTSGRATDTQHF

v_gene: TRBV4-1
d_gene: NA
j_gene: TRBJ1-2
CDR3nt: TGCGCCAGCAGCCAACCGCGGCGGGGGGTTCAGGGGGGCTACACCTTC
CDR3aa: CASSQPRRGVQGGYTF

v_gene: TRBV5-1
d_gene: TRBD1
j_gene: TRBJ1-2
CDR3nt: TGCGCCAGCAGCTCTGGACAGGGAAACGATGGCTACACCTTC
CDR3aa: CASSSGQGNDGYTF

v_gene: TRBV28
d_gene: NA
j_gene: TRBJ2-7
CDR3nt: TGTGCCACCTCGGGGGTATCGTCGGCCCGCGAGCAGTACTTC
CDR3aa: CATSGVSSAREQYF

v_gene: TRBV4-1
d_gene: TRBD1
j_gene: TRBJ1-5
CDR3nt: TGCGCCAGCAGCCACTTTCCCGGGGGACAGGATCAATGGCCCCAGCATTTT
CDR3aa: CASSHFPGGQDQWPQHF

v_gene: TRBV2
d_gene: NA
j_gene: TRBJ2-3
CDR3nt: TGTGCCAGCGTTCGGGAGAGTGGCACAGATACGCAGTATTTT
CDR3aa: CASVRESGTDTQYF

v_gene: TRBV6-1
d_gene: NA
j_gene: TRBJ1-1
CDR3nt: TGTGCCAGCAGGGGCCTCCCGAACACTGAAGCTTTCTTT
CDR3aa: CASRGLPNTEAFF

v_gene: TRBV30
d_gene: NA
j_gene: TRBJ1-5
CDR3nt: TGTGCCTGGAGTCAGATCGGGAATCAGCCCCAGCATTTT
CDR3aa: CAWSQIGNQPQHF

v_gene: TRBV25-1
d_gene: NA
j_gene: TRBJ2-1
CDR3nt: TGTGCCAGCAGTGATCGAGCCCCGAGCTCCTACAATGAGCAGTTCTTC
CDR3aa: CASSDRAPSSYNEQFF

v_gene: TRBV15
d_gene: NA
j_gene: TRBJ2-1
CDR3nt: TGTGCCACCAGCAGAGAGGCTAGCTCCTACAATGAGCAGTTCTTC
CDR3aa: CATSREASSYNEQFF

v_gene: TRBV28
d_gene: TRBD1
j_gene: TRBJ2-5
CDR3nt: TGTGCCAGCAGTTCAAACAGGGGGGCAACGGAGACCCAGTACTTC
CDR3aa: CASSSNRGATETQYF

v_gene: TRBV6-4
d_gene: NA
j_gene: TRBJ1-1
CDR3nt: TGTGCCAGCAGTGATGGGGAGAGAGCTGAAGCTTTCTTT
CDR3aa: CASSDGERAEAFF

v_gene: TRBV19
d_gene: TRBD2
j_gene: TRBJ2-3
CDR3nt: TGTGCCAGTAGTATAGGACTAGCAACAGATACGCAGTATTTT
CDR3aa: CASSIGLATDTQYF

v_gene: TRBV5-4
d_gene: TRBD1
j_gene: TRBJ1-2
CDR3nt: TGTGCCTATCGGGAGGGGGCGCGGGGCTACACCTTC
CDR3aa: CAYREGARGYTF

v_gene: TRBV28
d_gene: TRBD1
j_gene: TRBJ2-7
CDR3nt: TGTGCCAGCAGTCCTAGGGGGCTTGGCGAGCAGTACTTC
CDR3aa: CASSPRGLGEQYF

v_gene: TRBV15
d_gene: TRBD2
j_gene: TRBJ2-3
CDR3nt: TGTGCCACCAGCAGACCCGGGACTAGCGTAGATACGCAGTATTTT
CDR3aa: CATSRPGTSVDTQYF

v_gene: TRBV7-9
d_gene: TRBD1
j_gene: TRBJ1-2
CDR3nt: TGTGCCAGCAGCTTGGACAGGGGTCTCTACACCTTC
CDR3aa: CASSLDRGLYTF